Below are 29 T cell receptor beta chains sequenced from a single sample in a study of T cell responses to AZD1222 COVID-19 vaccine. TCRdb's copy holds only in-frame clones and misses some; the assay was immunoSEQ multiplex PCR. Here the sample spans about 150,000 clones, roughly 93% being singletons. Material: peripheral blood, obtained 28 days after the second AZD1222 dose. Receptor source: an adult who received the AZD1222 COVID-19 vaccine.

This CDR3 is CASSEISGGAWTDTQYF. CDR3 sequence (DNA): TGTGCCAGCAGTGAAATTAGCGGGGGGGCTTGGACAGATACGCAGTATTTT. This rearrangement joins TRBV6-1 to TRBJ2-3; 11 bases match TRBD2. Per germline, CDR1 MNHNS and CDR2 SASEGT. V lost 2 bases and J lost 3; bases outside the gene matches: 7. The length of the CDR3 is 17 residues.

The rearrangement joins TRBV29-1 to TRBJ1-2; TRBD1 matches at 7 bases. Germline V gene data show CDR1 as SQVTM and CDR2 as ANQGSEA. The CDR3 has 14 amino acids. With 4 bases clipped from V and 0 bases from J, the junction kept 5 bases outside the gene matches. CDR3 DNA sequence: TGCAGCGTTGGGCGACAGGGAGCTAACTATGGCTACACCTTC. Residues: CSVGRQGANYGYTF.

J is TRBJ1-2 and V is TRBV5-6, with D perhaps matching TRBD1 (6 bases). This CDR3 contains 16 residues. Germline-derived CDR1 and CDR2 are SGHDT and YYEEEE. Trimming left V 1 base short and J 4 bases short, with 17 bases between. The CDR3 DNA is TGTGCCAGCAGCTTGAACGGACAGCCCCGACCCTATGGCTACACCTTC. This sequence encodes CASSLNGQPRPYGYTF. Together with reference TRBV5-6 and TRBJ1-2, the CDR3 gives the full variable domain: DAGVTQSPTHLIKTRGQQVTLRCSPKSGHDTVSWYQQALGQGPQFIFQYYEEEERQRGNFPDRFSGHQFPNYSSELNVNALLLGDSALYLCASSLNGQPRPYGYTFGSGTRLTVV.

CDR3 coding DNA: TGTGCCAGCAGTGGCCGGGACAGCATCTCTGGAAACACCATATATTTT. As protein: CASSGRDSISGNTIYF. The chain employs TRBV2 and TRBJ1-3; 7 nucleotides align to TRBD1. The CDR3 contains 16 residues. The germline V gene has CDR1 SNHLY and CDR2 FYNNEI. V was pared by 4 bases and J by 0 bases, with 6 bases of the junction left unmatched.

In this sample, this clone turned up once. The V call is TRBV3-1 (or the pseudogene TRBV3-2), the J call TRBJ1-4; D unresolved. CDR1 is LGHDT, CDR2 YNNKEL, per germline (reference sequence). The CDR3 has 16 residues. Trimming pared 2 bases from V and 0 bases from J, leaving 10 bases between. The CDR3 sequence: CASSQIGPATNEKLFF. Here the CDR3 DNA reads TGTGCCAGCAGCCAAATCGGCCCCGCAACTAATGAAAAACTGTTTTTT.

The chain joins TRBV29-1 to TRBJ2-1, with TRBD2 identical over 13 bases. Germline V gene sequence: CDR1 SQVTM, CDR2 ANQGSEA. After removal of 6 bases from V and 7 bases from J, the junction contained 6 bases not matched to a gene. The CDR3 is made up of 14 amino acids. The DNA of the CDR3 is TGCAGCGTAGATGTACTAGCGGGGGGGAATGAGCAGTTCTTC. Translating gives CSVDVLAGGNEQFF.

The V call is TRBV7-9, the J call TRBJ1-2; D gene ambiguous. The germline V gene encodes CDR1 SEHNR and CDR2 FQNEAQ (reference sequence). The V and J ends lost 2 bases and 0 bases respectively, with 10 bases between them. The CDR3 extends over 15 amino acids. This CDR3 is CASSLTAVANYGYTF. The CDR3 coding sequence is TGTGCCAGCAGCTTAACGGCAGTTGCTAACTATGGCTACACCTTC.

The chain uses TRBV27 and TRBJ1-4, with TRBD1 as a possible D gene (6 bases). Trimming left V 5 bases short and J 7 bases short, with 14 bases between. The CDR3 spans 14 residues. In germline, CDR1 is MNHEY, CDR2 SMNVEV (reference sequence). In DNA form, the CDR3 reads TGTGCCAGCAGTGCACAGGGACTGGGTGAAAAACTGTTTTTT. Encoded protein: CASSAQGLGEKLFF.

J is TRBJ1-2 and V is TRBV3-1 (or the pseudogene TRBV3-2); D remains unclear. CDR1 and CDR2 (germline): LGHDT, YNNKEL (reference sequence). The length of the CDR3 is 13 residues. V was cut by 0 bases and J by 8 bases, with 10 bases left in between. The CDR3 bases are TGTGCCAGCAGCCAAGATTTGCCCGCCGGCTACACCTTC. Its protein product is CASSQDLPAGYTF.

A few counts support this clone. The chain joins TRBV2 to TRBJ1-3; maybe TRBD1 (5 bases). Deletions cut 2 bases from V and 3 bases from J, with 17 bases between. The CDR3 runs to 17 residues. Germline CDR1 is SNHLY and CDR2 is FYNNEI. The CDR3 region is CASSEWATGAYGNTIYF. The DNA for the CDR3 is TGTGCCAGCAGTGAATGGGCCACAGGTGCTTATGGAAACACCATATATTTT. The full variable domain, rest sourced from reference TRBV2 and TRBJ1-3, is EPEVTQTPSHQVTQMGQEVILRCVPISNHLYFYWYRQILGQKVEFLVSFYNNEISEKSEIFDDQFSVERPDGSNFTLKIRSTKLEDSAMYFCASSEWATGAYGNTIYFGEGSWLTVV.

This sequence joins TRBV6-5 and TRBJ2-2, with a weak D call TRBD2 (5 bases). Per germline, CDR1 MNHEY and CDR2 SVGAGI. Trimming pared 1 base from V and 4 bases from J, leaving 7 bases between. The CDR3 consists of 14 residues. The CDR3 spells CASSYWAGTGELFF. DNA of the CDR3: TGTGCCAGCAGTTACTGGGCGGGCACCGGGGAGCTGTTTTTT.

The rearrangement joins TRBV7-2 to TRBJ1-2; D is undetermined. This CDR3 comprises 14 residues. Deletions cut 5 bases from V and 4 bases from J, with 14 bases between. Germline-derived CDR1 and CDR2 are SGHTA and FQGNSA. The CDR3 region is CASSPPQETYGYTF. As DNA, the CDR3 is TGTGCCAGCAGCCCCCCCCAGGAAACCTATGGCTACACCTTC.

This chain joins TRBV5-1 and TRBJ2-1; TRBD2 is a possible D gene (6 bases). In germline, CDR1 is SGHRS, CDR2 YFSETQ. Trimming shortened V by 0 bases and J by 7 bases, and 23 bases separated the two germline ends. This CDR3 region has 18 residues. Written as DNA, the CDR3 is TGCGCCAGCAGCTTGGGTGAGGCTCGGTCCCCTCGGGGGAATGAGCAGTTCTTC. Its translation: CASSLGEARSPRGNEQFF.

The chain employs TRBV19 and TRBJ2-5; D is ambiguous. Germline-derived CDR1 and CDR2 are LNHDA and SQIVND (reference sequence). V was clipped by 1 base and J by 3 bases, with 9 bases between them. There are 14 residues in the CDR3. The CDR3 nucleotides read TGTGCCAGTAGTATAGGAACACGGAAAGAGACCCAGTACTTC. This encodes CASSIGTRKETQYF. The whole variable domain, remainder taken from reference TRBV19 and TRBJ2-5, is DGGITQSPKYLFRKEGQNVTLSCEQNLNHDAMYWYRQDPGQGLRLIYYSQIVNDFQKGDIAEGYSVSREKKESFPLTVTSAQKNPTAFYLCASSIGTRKETQYFGPGTRLLVL.

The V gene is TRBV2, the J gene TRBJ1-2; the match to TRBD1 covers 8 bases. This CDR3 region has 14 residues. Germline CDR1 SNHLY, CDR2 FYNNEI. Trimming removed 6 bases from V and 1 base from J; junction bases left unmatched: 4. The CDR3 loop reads CASRLDRVNYGYTF. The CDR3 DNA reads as TGTGCCAGCAGACTGGACAGGGTTAACTATGGCTACACCTTC.

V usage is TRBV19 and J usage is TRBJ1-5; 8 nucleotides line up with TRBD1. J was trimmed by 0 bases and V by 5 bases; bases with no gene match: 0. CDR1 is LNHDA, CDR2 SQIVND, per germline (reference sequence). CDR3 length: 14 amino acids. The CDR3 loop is CASSDRGSNQPQHF. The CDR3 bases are TGTGCCAGTAGTGACAGGGGTAGCAATCAGCCCCAGCATTTT.

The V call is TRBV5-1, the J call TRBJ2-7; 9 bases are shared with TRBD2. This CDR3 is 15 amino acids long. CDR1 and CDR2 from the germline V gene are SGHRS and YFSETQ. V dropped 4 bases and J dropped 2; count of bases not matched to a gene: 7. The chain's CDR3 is CASSASGTSPYEQYF. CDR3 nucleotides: TGCGCCAGCAGCGCCTCCGGGACTAGCCCCTACGAGCAGTACTTC.

The CDR3 sequence: CASSVEGFGGNTIYF. The CDR3 DNA reads as TGTGCCAGCAGCGTAGAGGGTTTTGGTGGAAACACCATATATTTT. The chain recombines TRBV9 with TRBJ1-3; D gene uncertain. From germline, CDR1 is SGDLS and CDR2 YYNGEE. The V end lost 0 bases, the J end lost 3 bases, and 10 bases lay between the germline ends. The CDR3 sequence is 15 residues long.

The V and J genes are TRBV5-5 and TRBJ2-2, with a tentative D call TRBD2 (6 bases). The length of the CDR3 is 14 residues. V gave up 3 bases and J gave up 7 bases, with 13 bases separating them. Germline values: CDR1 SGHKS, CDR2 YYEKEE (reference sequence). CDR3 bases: TGTGCCAGCAGCTGGCGGGGTGTCCTCGGGGAGCTGTTTTTT. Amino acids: CASSWRGVLGELFF.

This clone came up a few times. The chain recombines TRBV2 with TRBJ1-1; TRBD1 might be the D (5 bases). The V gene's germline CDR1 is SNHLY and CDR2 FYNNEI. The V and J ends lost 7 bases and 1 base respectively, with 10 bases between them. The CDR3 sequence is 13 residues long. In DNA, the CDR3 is TGTGCCAGCAACAGCCAGGGGAACACTGAAGCTTTCTTT. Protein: CASNSQGNTEAFF.

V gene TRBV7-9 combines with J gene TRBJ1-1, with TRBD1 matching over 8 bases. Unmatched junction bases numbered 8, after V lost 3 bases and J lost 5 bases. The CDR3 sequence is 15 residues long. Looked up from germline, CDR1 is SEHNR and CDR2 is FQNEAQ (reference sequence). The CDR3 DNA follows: TGTGCCAGCAGCTTGGACAGGGTAGGGAGAACTGAAGCTTTCTTT. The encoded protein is CASSLDRVGRTEAFF.

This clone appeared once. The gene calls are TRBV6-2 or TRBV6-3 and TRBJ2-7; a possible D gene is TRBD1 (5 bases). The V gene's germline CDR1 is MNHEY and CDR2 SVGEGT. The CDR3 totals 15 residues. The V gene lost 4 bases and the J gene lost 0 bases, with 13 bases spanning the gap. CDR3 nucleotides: TGTGCCAGCAGTTCCGACCTACAGGTCTCCTACGAGCAGTACTTC. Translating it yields CASSSDLQVSYEQYF.

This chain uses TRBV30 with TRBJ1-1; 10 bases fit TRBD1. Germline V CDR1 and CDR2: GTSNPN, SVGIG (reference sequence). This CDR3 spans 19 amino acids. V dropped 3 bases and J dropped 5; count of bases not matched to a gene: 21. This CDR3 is CAWRRRDRGFEEAGTEAFF. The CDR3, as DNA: TGTGCCTGGAGACGCCGGGACAGGGGATTCGAGGAGGCGGGGACTGAAGCTTTCTTT.

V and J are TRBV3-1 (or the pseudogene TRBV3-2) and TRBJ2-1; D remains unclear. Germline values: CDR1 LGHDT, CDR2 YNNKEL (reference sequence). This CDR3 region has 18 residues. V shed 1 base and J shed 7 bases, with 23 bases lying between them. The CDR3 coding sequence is TGTGCCAGCAGCCAAGGAAGATCTGCAGAAACCCCCCGAAATGAGCAGTTCTTC. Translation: CASSQGRSAETPRNEQFF.

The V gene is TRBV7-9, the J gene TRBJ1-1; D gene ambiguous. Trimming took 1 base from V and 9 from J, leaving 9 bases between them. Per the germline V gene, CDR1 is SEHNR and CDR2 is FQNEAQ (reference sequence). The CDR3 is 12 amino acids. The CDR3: CASSLGQKKAFF. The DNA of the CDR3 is TGTGCCAGCAGCTTAGGTCAGAAAAAAGCTTTCTTT.

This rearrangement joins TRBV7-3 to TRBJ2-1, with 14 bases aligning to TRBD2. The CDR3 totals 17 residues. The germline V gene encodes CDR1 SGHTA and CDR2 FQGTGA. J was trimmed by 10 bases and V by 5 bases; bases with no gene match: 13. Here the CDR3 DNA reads TGTGCCAGCAGCATCGATACCGGGACTAGCGGGAGTAGGGAGCAGTTCTTC. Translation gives CASSIDTGTSGSREQFF.

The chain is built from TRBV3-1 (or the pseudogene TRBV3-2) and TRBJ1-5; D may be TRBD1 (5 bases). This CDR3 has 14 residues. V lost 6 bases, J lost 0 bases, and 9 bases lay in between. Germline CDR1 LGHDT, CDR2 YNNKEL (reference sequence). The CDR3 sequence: CASSRQGSNQPQHF. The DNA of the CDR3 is TGTGCCAGCAGTCGTCAGGGTAGCAATCAGCCCCAGCATTTT.

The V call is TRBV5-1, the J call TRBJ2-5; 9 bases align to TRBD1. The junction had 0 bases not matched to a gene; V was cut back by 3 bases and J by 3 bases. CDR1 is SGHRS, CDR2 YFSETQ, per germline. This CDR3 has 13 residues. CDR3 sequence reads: CASSWDREETQYF. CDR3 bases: TGCGCCAGCAGCTGGGACAGGGAAGAGACCCAGTACTTC. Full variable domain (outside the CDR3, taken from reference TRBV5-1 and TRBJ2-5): KAGVTQTPRYLIKTRGQQVTLSCSPISGHRSVSWYQQTPGQGLQFLFEYFSETQRNKGNFPGRFSGRQFSNSRSEMNVSTLELGDSALYLCASSWDREETQYFGPGTRLLVL.

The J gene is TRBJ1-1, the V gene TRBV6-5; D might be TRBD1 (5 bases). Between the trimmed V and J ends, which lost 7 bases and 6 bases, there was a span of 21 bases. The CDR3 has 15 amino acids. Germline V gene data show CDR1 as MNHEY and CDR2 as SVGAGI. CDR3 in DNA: TGTGCCAGCACCCGACTAAACGCCGGGGCTTCTGAAGCTTTCTTT. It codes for CASTRLNAGASEAFF.